This entry concerns a single T cell receptor (beta chain). The PCR used 60 V beta and 13 J beta primers. Clones were read by immunoSEQ multiplex PCR, and TCRdb kept only the in-frame ones, dropping some. The table has about 99,000 clones, roughly four fifths seen once. Patients had residual fresh-frozen tumor tissue and more than two years of survival data. This record comes from a study of glioma-infiltrating T cells after dendritic cell vaccination. About the study: Dendritic cells derived from monocytes and pulsed with autologous tumor lysate formed the vaccine.

This receptor was obtained from a human donor with glioblastoma. The sequencing here drew on blood, taken before dendritic cell vaccination.

CDR3 bases: TGTGCCAGCAGCCAAGCGGGACAGGGGATTCGGGGCTACACCTTC. Translation gives CASSQAGQGIRGYTF. The V gene is TRBV4-2, the J gene TRBJ1-2, with TRBD1 identical over 10 bases. Germline-derived CDR1 and CDR2 are LGHNA and YNFKEQ. The trim removed 1 base at V and 8 bases at J, leaving 7 bases unmatched. The CDR3 consists of 15 residues.